This passage covers 25 T cell receptor beta chains from one sample sequenced in a study of T cell clones after liver transplantation. Here immunoSEQ multiplex PCR was the method, and the copy in TCRdb shows in-frame clones only, minus some. The table has approximately 51,000 clones, roughly nine tenths seen once. The sample here was CD8+ T cells from blood, taken 12 months after liver transplant. All receptors come from a human patient who received a liver transplant. Some T cells could come from the graft donor.

J is TRBJ2-1 and V is TRBV28; D is perhaps TRBD1 (5 bases). CDR3 length equals 14 residues. The V end lost 3 bases, the J end lost 4 bases, and 10 bases lay between the germline ends. Germline assignment: CDR1 MDHEN and CDR2 SYDVKM. The DNA of the CDR3 is TGTGCCAGCAGTTTTAGGGGTGGGTACAATGAGCAGTTCTTC. Translating gives CASSFRGGYNEQFF.

The chain carries TRBV4-3 and TRBJ1-3; D not resolved. CDR1 is LGHNA and CDR2 is YSLEER in the germline V gene. V dropped 0 bases and J dropped 0 bases, with 6 bases sitting between them. CDR3 length: 15 residues. CDR3 sequence reads: CASSQEASSGNTIYF. In nucleotides, the CDR3 is TGCGCCAGCAGCCAAGAAGCCAGCTCTGGAAACACCATATATTTT.

The chain carries TRBV28 and TRBJ2-3, with TRBD2 matching over 9 bases. The CDR3 runs 15 residues. V trimming: 2 bases; J trimming: 6 bases; junction bases outside the gene matches: 6. Germline values: CDR1 MDHEN, CDR2 SYDVKM. The CDR3 region has the DNA TGTGCCAGCAGTTTAGCGGGAGGGCCGGAGGATACGCAGTATTTT. This gives the protein CASSLAGGPEDTQYF. The full variable domain, completed using reference TRBV28 and TRBJ2-3, is DVKVTQSSRYLVKRTGEKVFLECVQDMDHENMFWYRQDPGLGLRLIYFSYDVKMKEKGDIPEGYSVSREKKERFSLILESASTNQTSMYLCASSLAGGPEDTQYFGPGTRLTVL.

This clone is a singleton in its sample. The CDR3 bases are TGTGCCAGCAGAGTGTGGGTCGGAGAGCAGTACTTC. Translated: CASRVWVGEQYF. The rearrangement uses TRBV2 and TRBJ2-7; D is unresolved. The ends were cut back, 6 bases at V and 7 bases at J, with 13 bases in the middle. Germline lookup yields CDR1 SNHLY and CDR2 FYNNEI. The length of the CDR3 is 12 residues.

This clone is a singleton in its sample. V usage is TRBV27 and J usage is TRBJ1-6, with D possibly being TRBD1 (5 bases). CDR1 and CDR2 from the germline V gene are MNHEY and SMNVEV (reference sequence). The CDR3 consists of 16 residues. Trimming removed 2 bases from V and 8 bases from J, with 16 bases in between. The CDR3 region is CASSLGFGEGYSPLHF. In DNA, the CDR3 is TGTGCCAGCAGTTTAGGTTTCGGGGAGGGGTATTCACCCCTCCACTTT.

The chain is built from TRBV27 and TRBJ2-1; D gene uncertain. V lost 4 bases and J lost 5, with 6 bases in between. The V gene's germline CDR1 is MNHEY and CDR2 SMNVEV (reference sequence). The CDR3 contains 12 residues. The CDR3 reads CASSSLDNEQFF. The CDR3 DNA follows: TGTGCCAGCAGTTCCCTAGACAATGAGCAGTTCTTC.

This chain connects TRBV28 to TRBJ1-2; TRBD1 aligns across 7 bases. CDR1 and CDR2 from the germline V gene are MDHEN and SYDVKM. After removal of 4 bases from V and 7 bases from J, the junction contained 15 bases not matched to a gene. The CDR3 loop spans 16 amino acids. This CDR3 is CASSSEQGQWVRGYTF. The CDR3 DNA reads as TGTGCCAGCAGTTCCGAACAGGGGCAATGGGTCCGTGGCTACACCTTC.

The rearrangement links TRBV27 to TRBJ1-5, with D perhaps TRBD1 (5 bases). The CDR3 is 16 amino acids. Trimming cost V 4 bases and J 2 bases, with 15 bases left between them. The germline V gene has CDR1 MNHEY and CDR2 SMNVEV (reference sequence). The CDR3 DNA follows: TGTGCCAGCAGTTCCAGGGACCCTTATCGCAATCAGCCCCAGCATTTT. This translates into CASSSRDPYRNQPQHF.

The chain employs TRBV28 and TRBJ1-5; TRBD1 matches 8 bases. The CDR3 spans 14 residues. Germline loops: CDR1 MDHEN, CDR2 SYDVKM. Unmatched junction bases numbered 2, after V lost 2 bases and J lost 5 bases. The CDR3 spells CASSLDRGYQPQHF. The CDR3 DNA reads as TGTGCCAGCAGTTTAGACAGGGGCTATCAGCCCCAGCATTTT.

The rearrangement joins TRBV28 to TRBJ1-1; D not resolved. Deletions cut 5 bases from V and 0 bases from J, with 7 bases between. There are 13 residues in the CDR3. The germline V gene encodes CDR1 MDHEN and CDR2 SYDVKM. CDR3 nucleotide sequence: TGTGCCAGCAGTCGACCCGTGAACACTGAAGCTTTCTTT. Encoded protein: CASSRPVNTEAFF. Based on the CDR3 plus reference TRBV28 and TRBJ1-1, the full variable domain is DVKVTQSSRYLVKRTGEKVFLECVQDMDHENMFWYRQDPGLGLRLIYFSYDVKMKEKGDIPEGYSVSREKKERFSLILESASTNQTSMYLCASSRPVNTEAFFGQGTRLTVV.

V and J are TRBV4-1 and TRBJ1-2, with D uncertain. V gave up 3 bases and J gave up 5 bases, with 13 bases separating them. CDR1 is MGHRA, CDR2 YSYEKL, per germline. The CDR3 covers 14 residues. The CDR3 sequence: CASSHRTARYGYTF. Written as DNA, the CDR3 is TGCGCCAGCAGCCATAGGACGGCCCGGTATGGCTACACCTTC.

This rearrangement joins TRBV7-8 to TRBJ2-3, with 9 bases fitting TRBD2. V lost 0 bases, J lost 9 bases, and 13 bases stayed unmatched. The CDR3 is made up of 17 amino acids. The germline V gene has CDR1 SGHVS and CDR2 FQNEAQ. In nucleotides, the CDR3 is TGTGCCAGCAGCTTAGCTAGACTAGCGGCTCCCTCGGCGACGCAGTATTTT. This sequence encodes CASSLARLAAPSATQYF.

This clone has just one count. The chain recombines TRBV28 with TRBJ2-2; 14 nucleotides match TRBD2. The length of the CDR3 is 19 residues. The J segment lost 2 bases and the V segment lost 0 bases, leaving 5 bases of the junction unmatched. Germline assignment: CDR1 MDHEN and CDR2 SYDVKM. The CDR3 bases are TGTGCCAGCAGTTTATGGGGACTAGCGGGAGACCAAAACACCGGGGAGCTGTTTTTT. It encodes CASSLWGLAGDQNTGELFF.

This clone was detected only once. The chain has TRBV6-4 and TRBJ2-1; maybe TRBD2 (5 bases). This CDR3 is built from 13 residues. Germline CDR1 and CDR2: MRHNA and SNTAGT. Trimming cost V 4 bases and J 3 bases, with 7 bases left between them. In nucleotides, the CDR3 is TGTGCCAGCAGTGGAGGGAGCTACAATGAGCAGTTCTTC. It encodes CASSGGSYNEQFF.

The rearrangement joins TRBV4-3 to TRBJ2-3, with 9 bases aligning to TRBD2. CDR1 is LGHNA, CDR2 YSLEER, per germline. This CDR3 is built from 16 residues. The ends lost 3 bases at V and 1 base at J; junction bases unmatched: 5. The CDR3 sequence is CASSQIAGAGTDTQYF. CDR3 coding DNA: TGCGCCAGCAGCCAGATAGCGGGAGCGGGCACAGATACGCAGTATTTT.

The gene calls are TRBV2 and TRBJ2-5; perhaps TRBD1 as D (6 bases). The V end was cut by 6 bases, the J end by 4 bases, with 15 bases between. The germline V gene encodes CDR1 SNHLY and CDR2 FYNNEI. The CDR3 is 14 residues long. The CDR3 nucleotides read TGTGCCAGCAGCTTACAGGGATTGGGAGAGACCCAGTACTTC. It encodes CASSLQGLGETQYF.

V gene TRBV7-9 combines with J gene TRBJ1-3; D gene ambiguous. Per germline, CDR1 SEHNR and CDR2 FQNEAQ (reference sequence). V was trimmed by 9 bases and J by 0 bases, leaving 15 bases between them. This CDR3 has 15 amino acids. The CDR3 bases are TGTGCCAGAGAGCCCATCGCGTTCTCTGGAAACACCATATATTTT. Amino acids: CAREPIAFSGNTIYF.

The chain links TRBV7-9 to TRBJ2-7; possible D gene TRBD2, 6 bases. The CDR3 is made up of 14 amino acids. Trimming shortened V by 4 bases and J by 3 bases, and 13 bases separated the two germline ends. Germline loops: CDR1 SEHNR, CDR2 FQNEAQ (reference sequence). The CDR3 reads CASSSPGLVYEQYF. DNA for the CDR3: TGTGCCAGCAGCTCCCCGGGACTCGTCTACGAGCAGTACTTC. The whole variable domain, remainder taken from reference TRBV7-9 and TRBJ2-7, is DTGVSQNPRHKITKRGQNVTFRCDPISEHNRLYWYRQTLGQGPEFLTYFQNEAQLEKSRLLSDRFSAERPKGSFSTLEIQRTEQGDSAMYLCASSSPGLVYEQYFGPGTRLTVT.

This clone was observed at least ten times. The J gene is TRBJ2-3, the V gene TRBV27; D possibly corresponds to TRBD2 (6 bases). Trimming left V 3 bases short and J 6 bases short, with 16 bases between. CDR3 length: 15 amino acids. Germline V lookup: CDR1 MNHEY, CDR2 SMNVEV (reference sequence). CDR3 DNA: TGTGCCAGCAGTTTGGCTAGCGCCCCGGGGGATACGCAGTATTTT. It yields the protein CASSLASAPGDTQYF.

This clone was found once. V is TRBV7-9 and J is TRBJ2-2; D gene ambiguous. Germline values: CDR1 SEHNR, CDR2 FQNEAQ (reference sequence). V was cut by 5 bases and J by 1 base, with 5 bases left in between. This CDR3 has 13 residues. The CDR3 reads CASSPQNTGELFF. Written as DNA, the CDR3 is TGTGCCAGCAGCCCTCAGAACACCGGGGAGCTGTTTTTT.

The V and J genes are TRBV27 and TRBJ2-2, with D unresolved. The CDR3 spans 12 residues. Per germline, CDR1 MNHEY and CDR2 SMNVEV (reference sequence). V lost 6 bases and J lost 5, with 7 bases in between. The chain's CDR3 is CASSHSTGELFF. In nucleotides, the CDR3 is TGTGCCAGCAGCCACTCAACCGGGGAGCTGTTTTTT.

V and J are TRBV2 and TRBJ1-1, with 8 bases matching TRBD1. The ends lost 8 bases at V and 5 bases at J; junction bases unmatched: 13. The CDR3 has 15 residues. CDR1 is SNHLY, CDR2 FYNNEI, per germline. This chain's CDR3 is CASRPSTGGITEAFF. The CDR3 nucleotides read TGTGCCAGCCGACCTTCCACAGGGGGAATAACTGAAGCTTTCTTT.

This clone appeared a few times. The chain employs TRBV5-6 and TRBJ1-2; perhaps TRBD1 as D (6 bases). The germline V gene has CDR1 SGHDT and CDR2 YYEEEE. The CDR3 is made up of 14 amino acids. Trimming removed 4 bases from V and 2 bases from J, with 12 bases in between. The CDR3 DNA reads TGTGCCAGCAGCCCCGGGACAACCAACTATGGCTACACCTTC. It encodes CASSPGTTNYGYTF.

The rearrangement uses TRBV28 and TRBJ2-2; TRBD2 matches at 7 bases. Germline V gives CDR1 MDHEN, CDR2 SYDVKM. This CDR3 spans 14 amino acids. Trimming removed 7 bases from V and 2 bases from J; junction bases left unmatched: 4. DNA for the CDR3: TGTGCCAGCACCGGGAGGCTAAACACCGGGGAGCTGTTTTTT. Amino acid sequence: CASTGRLNTGELFF.

The chain combines TRBV10-2 with TRBJ2-7; 11 bases align to TRBD1. The CDR3 has 16 amino acids. J was trimmed by 3 bases and V by 3 bases; bases with no gene match: 7. In germline, CDR1 is WSHSY, CDR2 SAAADI. In DNA, the CDR3 is TGCGCCAGCAGTGAACCTCCGGGACAGGGGGACTACGAGCAGTACTTC. Translated: CASSEPPGQGDYEQYF.